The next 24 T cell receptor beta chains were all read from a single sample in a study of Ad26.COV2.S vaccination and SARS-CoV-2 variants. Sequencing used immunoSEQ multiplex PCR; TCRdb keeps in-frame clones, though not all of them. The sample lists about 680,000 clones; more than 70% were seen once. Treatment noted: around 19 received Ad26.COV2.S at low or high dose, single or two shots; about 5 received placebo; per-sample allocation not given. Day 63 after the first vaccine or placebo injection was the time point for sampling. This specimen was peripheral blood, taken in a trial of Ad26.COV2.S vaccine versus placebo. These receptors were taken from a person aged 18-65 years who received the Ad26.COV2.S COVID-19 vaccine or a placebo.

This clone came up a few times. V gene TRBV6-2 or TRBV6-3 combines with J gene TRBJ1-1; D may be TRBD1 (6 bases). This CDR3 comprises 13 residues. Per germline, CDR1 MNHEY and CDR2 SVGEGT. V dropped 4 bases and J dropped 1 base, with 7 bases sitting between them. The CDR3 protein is CASSSGQNTEAFF. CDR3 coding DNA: TGTGCCAGCAGTTCGGGACAGAACACTGAAGCTTTCTTT.

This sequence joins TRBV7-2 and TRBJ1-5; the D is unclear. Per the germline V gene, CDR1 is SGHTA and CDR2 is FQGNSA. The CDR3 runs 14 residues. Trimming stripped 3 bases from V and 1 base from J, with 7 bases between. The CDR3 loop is CASSLIQSNQPQHF. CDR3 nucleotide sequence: TGTGCCAGCAGCTTGATCCAGAGCAATCAGCCCCAGCATTTT. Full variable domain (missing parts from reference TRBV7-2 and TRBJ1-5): GAGVSQSPSNKVTEKGKDVELRCDPISGHTALYWYRQSLGQGLEFLIYFQGNSAPDKSGLPSDRFSAERTGGSVSTLTIQRTQQEDSAVYLCASSLIQSNQPQHFGDGTRLSIL.

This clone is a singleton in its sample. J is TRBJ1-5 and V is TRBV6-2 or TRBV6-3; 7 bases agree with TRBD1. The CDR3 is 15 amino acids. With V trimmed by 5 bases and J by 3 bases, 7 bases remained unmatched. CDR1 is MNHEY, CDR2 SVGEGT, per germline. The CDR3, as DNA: TGTGCCAGCAGTCGACAGGGCCCTATCAATCAGCCCCAGCATTTT. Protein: CASSRQGPINQPQHF.

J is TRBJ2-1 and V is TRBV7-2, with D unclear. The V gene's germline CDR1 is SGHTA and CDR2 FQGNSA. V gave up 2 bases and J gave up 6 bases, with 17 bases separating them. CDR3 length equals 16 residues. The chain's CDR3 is CASSLMRTTSGNEQFF. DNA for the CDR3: TGTGCCAGCAGCTTAATGCGGACCACCTCGGGCAATGAGCAGTTCTTC.

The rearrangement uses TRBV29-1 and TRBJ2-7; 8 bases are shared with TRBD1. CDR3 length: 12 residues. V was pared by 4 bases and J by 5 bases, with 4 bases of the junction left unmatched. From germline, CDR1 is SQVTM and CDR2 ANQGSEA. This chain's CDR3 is CSVGTGGNEQYF. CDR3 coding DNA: TGCAGCGTTGGTACAGGGGGGAACGAGCAGTACTTC.

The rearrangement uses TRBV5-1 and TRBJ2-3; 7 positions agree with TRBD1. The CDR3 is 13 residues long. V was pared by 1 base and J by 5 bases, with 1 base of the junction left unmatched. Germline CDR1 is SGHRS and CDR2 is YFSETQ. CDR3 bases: TGCGCCAGCAGCTTGAACAGGGGAGATACGCAGTATTTT. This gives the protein CASSLNRGDTQYF.

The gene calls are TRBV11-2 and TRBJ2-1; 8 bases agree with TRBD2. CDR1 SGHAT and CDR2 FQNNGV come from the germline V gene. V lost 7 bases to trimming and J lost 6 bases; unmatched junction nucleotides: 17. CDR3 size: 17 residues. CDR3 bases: TGTGCCAGCACCCTCAGGGTAGCGGGAAGCGTAAGCAATGAGCAGTTCTTC. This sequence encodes CASTLRVAGSVSNEQFF.

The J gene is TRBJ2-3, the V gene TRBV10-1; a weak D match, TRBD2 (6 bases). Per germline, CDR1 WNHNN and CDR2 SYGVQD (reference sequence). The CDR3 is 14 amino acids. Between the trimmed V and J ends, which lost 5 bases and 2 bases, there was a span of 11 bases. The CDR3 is CASSLAVLTDTQYF. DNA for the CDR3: TGCGCCAGCAGTTTAGCGGTCCTCACAGATACGCAGTATTTT.

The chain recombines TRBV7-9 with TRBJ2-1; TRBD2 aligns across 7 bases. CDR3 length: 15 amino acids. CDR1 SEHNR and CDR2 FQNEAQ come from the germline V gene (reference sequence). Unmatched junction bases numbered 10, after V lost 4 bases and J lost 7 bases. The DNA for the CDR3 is TGTGCCAGCAGCTCTGGTTCTAGCGGAAATAATGAGCAGTTCTTC. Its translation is CASSSGSSGNNEQFF.

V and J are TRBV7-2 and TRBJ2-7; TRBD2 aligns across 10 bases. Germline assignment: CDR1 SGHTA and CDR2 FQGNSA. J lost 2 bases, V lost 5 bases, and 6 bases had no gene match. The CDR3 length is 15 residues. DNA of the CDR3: TGTGCCAGCAGCCCCACTAGCGGGACGACCTACGAGCAGTACTTC. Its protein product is CASSPTSGTTYEQYF.

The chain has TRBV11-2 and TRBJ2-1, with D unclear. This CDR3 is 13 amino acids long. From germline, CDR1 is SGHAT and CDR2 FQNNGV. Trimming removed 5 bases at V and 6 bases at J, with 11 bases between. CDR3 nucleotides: TGTGCCAGCAGCCCCGACGGGCTCAATGAGCAGTTCTTC. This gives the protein CASSPDGLNEQFF.

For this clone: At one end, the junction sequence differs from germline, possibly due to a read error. The CDR3 region has the DNA TGTGCTAGCAGCTTAGGTCCCGGAGGGTACCACGAGCAGTACTTC. It is translated as CASSLGPGGYHEQYF. This sequence joins TRBV7-7 and TRBJ2-7, with TRBD2 as a possible D gene (6 bases). CDR1 and CDR2 (germline): SSHAT, FNYEAQ (reference sequence). This CDR3 has 15 amino acids.

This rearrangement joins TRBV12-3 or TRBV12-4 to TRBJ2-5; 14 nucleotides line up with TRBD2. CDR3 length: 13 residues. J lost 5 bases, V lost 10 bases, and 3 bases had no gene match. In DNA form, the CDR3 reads TGTGCCACGGGGACTAGCGGGGGTGAGACCCAGTACTTC. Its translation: CATGTSGGETQYF.

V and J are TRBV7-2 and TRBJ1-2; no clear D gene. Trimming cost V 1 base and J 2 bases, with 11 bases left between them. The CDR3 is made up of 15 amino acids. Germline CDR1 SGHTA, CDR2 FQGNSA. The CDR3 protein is CASSLETGGNYGYTF. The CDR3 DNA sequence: TGTGCCAGCAGCTTAGAGACGGGTGGAAACTATGGCTACACCTTC.

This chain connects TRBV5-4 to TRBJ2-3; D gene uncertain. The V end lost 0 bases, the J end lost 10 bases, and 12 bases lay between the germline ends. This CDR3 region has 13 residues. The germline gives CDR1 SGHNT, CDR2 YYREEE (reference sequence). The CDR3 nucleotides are TGTGCCAGCAGCTTGGCAGAGGTACGATCGCAGTATTTT. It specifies CASSLAEVRSQYF.

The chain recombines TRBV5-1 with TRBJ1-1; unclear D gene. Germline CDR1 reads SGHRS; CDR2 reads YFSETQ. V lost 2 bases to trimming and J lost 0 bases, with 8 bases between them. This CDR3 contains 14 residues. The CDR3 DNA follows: TGCGCCAGCAGCTTTGACGGCATGAACACTGAAGCTTTCTTT. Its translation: CASSFDGMNTEAFF.

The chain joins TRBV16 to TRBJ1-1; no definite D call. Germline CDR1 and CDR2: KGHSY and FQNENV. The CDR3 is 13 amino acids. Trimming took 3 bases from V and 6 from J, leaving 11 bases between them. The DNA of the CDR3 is TGTGCCAGCAGCCACATAGGGTCCCCTGAAGCTTTCTTT. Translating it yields CASSHIGSPEAFF.

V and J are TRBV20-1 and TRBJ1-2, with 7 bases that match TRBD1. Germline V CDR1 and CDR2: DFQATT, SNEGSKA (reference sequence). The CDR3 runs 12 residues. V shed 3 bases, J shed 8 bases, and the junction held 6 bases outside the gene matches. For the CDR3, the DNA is TGCAGTGCTAGTAAGGCAGGGGGGGGCTACACCTTC. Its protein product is CSASKAGGGYTF.

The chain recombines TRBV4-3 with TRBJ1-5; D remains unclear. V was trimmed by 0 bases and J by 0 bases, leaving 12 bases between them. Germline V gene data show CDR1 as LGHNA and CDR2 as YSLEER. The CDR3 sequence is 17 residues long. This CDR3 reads CASSQDHYGYSNQPQHF. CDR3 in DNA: TGCGCCAGCAGCCAAGATCATTACGGGTATAGCAATCAGCCCCAGCATTTT.

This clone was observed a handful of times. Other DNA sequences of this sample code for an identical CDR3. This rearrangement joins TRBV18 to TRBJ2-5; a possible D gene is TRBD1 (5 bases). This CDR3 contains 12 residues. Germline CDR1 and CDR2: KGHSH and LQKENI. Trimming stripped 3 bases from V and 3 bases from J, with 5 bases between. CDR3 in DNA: TGTGCCAGCTCACCCAGGGAAGAGACCCAGTACTTC. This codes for CASSPREETQYF.

The CDR3, as DNA: TGTGCCAGCAGCTTGGACGGGACTAATAATTCACCCCTCCACTTT. This codes for CASSLDGTNNSPLHF. V gene TRBV5-6 combines with J gene TRBJ1-6; a possible D gene is TRBD1 (5 bases). Trimming pared 0 bases from V and 5 bases from J, leaving 9 bases between. Germline V gives CDR1 SGHDT, CDR2 YYEEEE. This CDR3 is built from 15 residues.

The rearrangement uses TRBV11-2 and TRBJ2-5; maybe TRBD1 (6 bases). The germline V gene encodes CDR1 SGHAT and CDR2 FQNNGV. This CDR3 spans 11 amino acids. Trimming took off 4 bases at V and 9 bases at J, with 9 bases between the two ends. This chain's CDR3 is CASSSQGPQYF. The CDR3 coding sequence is TGTGCCAGCAGCTCACAGGGCCCCCAGTACTTC.

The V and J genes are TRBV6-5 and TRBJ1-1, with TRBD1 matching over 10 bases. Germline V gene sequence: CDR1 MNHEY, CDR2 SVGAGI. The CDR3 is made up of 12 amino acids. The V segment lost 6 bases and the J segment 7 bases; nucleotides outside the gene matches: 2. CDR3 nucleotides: TGTGCCAGCAGCAGGGACAGGGGTGAAGCTTTCTTT. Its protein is CASSRDRGEAFF.

The CDR3 DNA follows: TGTGCCAGTAGTATCGAACAGGGTATCGGCAATCAGCCCCAGCATTTT. It is translated as CASSIEQGIGNQPQHF. The genes are TRBV19 and TRBJ1-5, with D maybe TRBD1 (6 bases). V was trimmed by 3 bases and J by 2 bases, leaving 14 bases between them. The CDR3 spans 16 residues. Germline V gene lookup returns CDR1 LNHDA and CDR2 SQIVND (reference sequence).